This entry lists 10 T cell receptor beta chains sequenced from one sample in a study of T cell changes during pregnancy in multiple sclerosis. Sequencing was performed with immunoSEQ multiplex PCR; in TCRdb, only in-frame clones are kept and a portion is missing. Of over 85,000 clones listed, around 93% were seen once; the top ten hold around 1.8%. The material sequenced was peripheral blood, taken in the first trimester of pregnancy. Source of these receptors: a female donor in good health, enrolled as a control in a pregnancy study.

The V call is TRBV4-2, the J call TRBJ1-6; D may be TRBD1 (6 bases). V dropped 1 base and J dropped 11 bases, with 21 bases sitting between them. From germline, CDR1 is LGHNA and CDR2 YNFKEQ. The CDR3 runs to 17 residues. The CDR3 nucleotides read TGTGCCAGCAGCCAAGGGAATGCCAGGGGATTAACCGCACCCCTCCACTTT. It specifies CASSQGNARGLTAPLHF.

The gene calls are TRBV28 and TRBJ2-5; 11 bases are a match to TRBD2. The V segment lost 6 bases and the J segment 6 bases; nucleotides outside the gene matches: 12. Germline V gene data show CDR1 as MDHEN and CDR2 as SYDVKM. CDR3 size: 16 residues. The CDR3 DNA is TGTGCCAGCAGCACACAACTAGCGGGGGTCGGGCAGACCCAGTACTTC. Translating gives CASSTQLAGVGQTQYF.

DNA of the CDR3: TGTGCCACCAGCGGACAGTTTGGGAATTCACCCCTCCACTTT. Its protein product is CATSGQFGNSPLHF. V gene TRBV15 combines with J gene TRBJ1-6; D is possibly TRBD1 (6 bases). V lost 5 bases and J lost 7, with 12 bases in between. Germline lookup yields CDR1 LNHNV and CDR2 YYDKDF (reference sequence). CDR3 size: 14 residues.

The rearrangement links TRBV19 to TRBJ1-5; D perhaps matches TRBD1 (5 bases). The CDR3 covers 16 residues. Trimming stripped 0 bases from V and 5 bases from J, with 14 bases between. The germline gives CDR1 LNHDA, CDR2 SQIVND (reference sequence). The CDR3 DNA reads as TGTGCCAGTAGTATAGATCGCCAGGGTTGGCATCAGCCCCAGCATTTT. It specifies CASSIDRQGWHQPQHF.

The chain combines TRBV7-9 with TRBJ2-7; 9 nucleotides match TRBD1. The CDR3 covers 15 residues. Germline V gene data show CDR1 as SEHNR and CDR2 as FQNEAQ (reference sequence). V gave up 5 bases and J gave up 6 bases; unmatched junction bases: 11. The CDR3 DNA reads TGTGCCAGCAGCCCCCATGGACAGGGGTCAAGCGAGCAGTACTTC. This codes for CASSPHGQGSSEQYF.

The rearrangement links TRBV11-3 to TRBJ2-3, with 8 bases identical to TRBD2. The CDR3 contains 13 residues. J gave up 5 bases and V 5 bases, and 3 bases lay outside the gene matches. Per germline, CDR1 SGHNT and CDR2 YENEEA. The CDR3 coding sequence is TGTGCCAGCAGCACTCGGGGGGGAGATACGCAGTATTTT. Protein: CASSTRGGDTQYF.

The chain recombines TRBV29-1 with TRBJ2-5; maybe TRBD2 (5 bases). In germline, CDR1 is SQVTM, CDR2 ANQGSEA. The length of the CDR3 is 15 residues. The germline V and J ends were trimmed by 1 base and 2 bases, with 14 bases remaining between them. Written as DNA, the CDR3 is TGCAGCGTTGAAGGCGGGTGGGCAGCACAAGAGACCCAGTACTTC. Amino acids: CSVEGGWAAQETQYF.

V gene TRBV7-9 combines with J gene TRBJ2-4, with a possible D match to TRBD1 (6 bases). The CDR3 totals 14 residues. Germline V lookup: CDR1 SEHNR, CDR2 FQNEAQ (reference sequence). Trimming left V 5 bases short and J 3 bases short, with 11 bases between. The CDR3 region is CASSPRQVKNIQYF. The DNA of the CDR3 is TGTGCCAGCAGCCCCCGACAGGTCAAAAACATTCAGTACTTC. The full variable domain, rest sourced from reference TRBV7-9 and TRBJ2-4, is DTGVSQNPRHKITKRGQNVTFRCDPISEHNRLYWYRQTLGQGPEFLTYFQNEAQLEKSRLLSDRFSAERPKGSFSTLEIQRTEQGDSAMYLCASSPRQVKNIQYFGAGTRLSVL.

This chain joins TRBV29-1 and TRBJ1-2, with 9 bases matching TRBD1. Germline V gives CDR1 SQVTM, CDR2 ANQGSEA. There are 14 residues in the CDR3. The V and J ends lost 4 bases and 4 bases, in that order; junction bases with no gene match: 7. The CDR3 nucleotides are TGCAGCGTTGTCTTTGACAGGGGGTCCTATGGCTACACCTTC. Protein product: CSVVFDRGSYGYTF.

The CDR3 DNA reads TGTGCCAGCAGTGCTACGGGGACTAGCACAGATACGCAGTATTTT. It codes for CASSATGTSTDTQYF. V gene TRBV9 combines with J gene TRBJ2-3; a weak D match, TRBD2 (6 bases). This CDR3 spans 15 amino acids. The V gene lost 5 bases and the J gene lost 0 bases, with 13 bases spanning the gap. Germline CDR1 is SGDLS and CDR2 is YYNGEE.